This TCR beta chain was recovered during a study of T cell responses to AZD1222 COVID-19 vaccine. Here immunoSEQ multiplex PCR was the method, and the copy in TCRdb shows in-frame clones only, minus some. Of about 170,000 clones listed, roughly 92% are singletons. In its sample, this clone was seen once. One junction end does not reproduce the germline sequence, and a read error may be involved. CDR3 length: 12 amino acids. CDR1 is LGHDT, CDR2 YNNKEL, per germline (reference sequence). This receptor was taken from an adult in good health. This chain connects TRBV3-1 (or the pseudogene TRBV3-2) to TRBJ2-5, with TRBD2 matching over 7 bases. Sequencing was performed on peripheral blood, taken on day 0 of AZD1222 vaccination. CDR3 residues: CASSQVGGRADF. The CDR3 bases are TGTGCCAGCAGCCAAGTAGGTGGGAGGGCGGACTTC.